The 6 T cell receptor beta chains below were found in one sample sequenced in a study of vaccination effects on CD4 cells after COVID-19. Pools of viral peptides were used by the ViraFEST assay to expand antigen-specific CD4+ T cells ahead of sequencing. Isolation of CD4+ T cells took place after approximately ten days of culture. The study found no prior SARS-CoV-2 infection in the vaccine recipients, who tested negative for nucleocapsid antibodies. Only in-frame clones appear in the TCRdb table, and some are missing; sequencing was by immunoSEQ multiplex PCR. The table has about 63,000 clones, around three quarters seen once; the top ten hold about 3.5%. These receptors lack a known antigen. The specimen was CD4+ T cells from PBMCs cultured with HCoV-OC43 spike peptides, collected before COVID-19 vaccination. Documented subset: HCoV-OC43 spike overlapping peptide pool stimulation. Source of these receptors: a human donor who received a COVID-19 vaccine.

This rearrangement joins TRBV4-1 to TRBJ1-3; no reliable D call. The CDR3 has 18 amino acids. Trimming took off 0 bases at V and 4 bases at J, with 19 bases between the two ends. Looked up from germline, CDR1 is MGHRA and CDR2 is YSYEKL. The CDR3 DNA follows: TGCGCCAGCAGCCAAGATACGTTCCCCCAAGACGCGGGAAACACCATATATTTT. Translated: CASSQDTFPQDAGNTIYF.

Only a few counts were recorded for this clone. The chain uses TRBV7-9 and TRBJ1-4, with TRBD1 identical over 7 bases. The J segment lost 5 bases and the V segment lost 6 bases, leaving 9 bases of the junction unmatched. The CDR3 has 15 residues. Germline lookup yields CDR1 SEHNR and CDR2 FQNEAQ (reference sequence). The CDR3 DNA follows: TGTGCCAGCAGAGGATATACAGGGGTAAATGAAAAACTGTTTTTT. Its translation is CASRGYTGVNEKLFF.

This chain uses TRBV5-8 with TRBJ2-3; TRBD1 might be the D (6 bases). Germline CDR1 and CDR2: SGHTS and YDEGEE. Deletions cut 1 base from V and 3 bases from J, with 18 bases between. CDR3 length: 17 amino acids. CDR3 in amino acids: CASSLFRDKSTTDTQYF. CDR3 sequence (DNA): TGTGCCAGCAGCTTGTTCCGGGACAAATCGACGACAGATACGCAGTATTTT.

CDR3 region: CASSATASGNTIYF. CDR3 coding DNA: TGTGCCAGCAGTGCGACGGCCTCTGGAAACACCATATATTTT. The chain couples TRBV6-2 or TRBV6-3 to TRBJ1-3; D is uncertain. Trimming took 5 bases from V and 0 from J, leaving 8 bases between them. This CDR3 region has 14 residues. Per germline, CDR1 MNHEY and CDR2 SVGEGT.

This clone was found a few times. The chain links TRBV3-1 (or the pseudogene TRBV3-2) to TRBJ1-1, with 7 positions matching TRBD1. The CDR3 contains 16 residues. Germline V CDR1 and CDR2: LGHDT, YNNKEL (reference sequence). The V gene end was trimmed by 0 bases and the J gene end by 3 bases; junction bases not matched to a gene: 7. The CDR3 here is CASSQDEDRTHTEAFF. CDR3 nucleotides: TGTGCCAGCAGCCAAGATGAGGACAGGACACACACTGAAGCTTTCTTT.

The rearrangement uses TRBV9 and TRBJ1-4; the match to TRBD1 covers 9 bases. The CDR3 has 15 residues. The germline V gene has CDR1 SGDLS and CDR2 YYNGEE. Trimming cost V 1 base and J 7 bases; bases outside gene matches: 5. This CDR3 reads CASSVHGTGSEKLFF. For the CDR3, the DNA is TGTGCCAGCAGCGTACACGGGACAGGGAGTGAAAAACTGTTTTTT.